This TCR beta chain was recorded in a study of shared clonotypes between healthy human individuals. Study information: Three plates were used per donor for CD4 naive, three for CD4 memory, two for CD8 naive and one for CD8 memory. General study findings and limits: Clonotype sharing among the donors was expected to vary with sequencing depth. The genetic and exposure-history diversity represented was limited by few donors.

Notes on this clone: Its target is unknown.

V was trimmed by 2 bases and J by 10 bases, leaving 12 bases between them. The CDR3 is 14 residues long. The germline V gene has CDR1 MNHEY and CDR2 SMNVEV (reference sequence). This was a deep-level run. The method was immunoSEQ multiplex PCR; TCRdb's version includes in-frame clones alone and lacks a portion of them. The sample holds 2 million to 2.5 million clones, around 95% seen once. The chain couples TRBV27 to TRBJ1-6; D might be TRBD1 (5 bases). This TCR derives from a man aged 18 to 35 in good health. Sequenced sample: naive CD4+ T cells sorted from blood. Subset indicated: CD45RA+ positively selected. The CDR3 region has the DNA TGTGCCAGCAGTTTACTTCGGGGGGAATCACCCCTCCACTTT. Protein product: CASSLLRGESPLHF.